This T cell receptor beta chain came from a study of blood T cell repertoires in COVID-19. The cohort comprised adults aged roughly 18 to 95 years residing in around 25 US areas. Participant-given clinical history determined each cohort assignment. Donors of Cohort 3 who recovered were those that had two negative PCRs, clearance, or symptom resolution. Methods used by the authors: Amplification of reference gene primers was used by the study to estimate nucleated cell counts. Assay used: immunoSEQ multiplex PCR; TCRdb lists only in-frame clones, some missing. The V and J calls and clone size were taken over from that table, and D and trimming were inferred from the DNA. The table shows a few hundred thousand clones, with 75% to 90% occurring only once. The V and J ends lost 1 base and 5 bases, in that order; junction bases with no gene match: 4. CDR1 and CDR2 from the germline V gene are KGHSH and LQKENI. The CDR3 consists of 17 residues.

This chain uses TRBV18 with TRBJ1-6; 11 bases fit TRBD1. The sequencing input was PBMCs or T cells enriched from blood (not recorded which). This TCR came from a man aged 25-40 years who had recovered from COVID-19. This CDR3 reads CASSPRVGQGDNSPLHF. In nucleotides, the CDR3 is TGTGCCAGCTCACCACGGGTGGGACAGGGGGATAATTCACCCCTCCACTTT.